These T cell receptor beta chains were read from a single sample in a study of post-analysis software for immune sequencing data. Each CDR3 protein is one row after TCRdb ran MiXCR on the PCR reads. Of roughly 870,000 distinct CDR3 sequences listed, roughly half are singletons. Sequencing used blood. Source of these receptors: a girl aged 10-17 years with multiple sclerosis. The CDR3 runs from the conserved cysteine through the conserved F or W. D genes are given only for firm matches. Some rows have no size entry. The others give once, few or many, or a class for an expanded clone.

v_call: TRBV29-1
d_call: NA
j_call: TRBJ2-3
clone_size: few
cdr3_aa: CSVQFSTDTQYF
cdr3_nt: TGCAGCGTCCAATTTAGCACAGATACGCAGTATTTT

v_call: TRBV29-1
d_call: NA
j_call: TRBJ2-1
clone_size: NA
cdr3_aa: CSLQTSYNEQFF
cdr3_nt: TGCAGCCTGCAAACCTCTTACAATGAGCAGTTCTTC

v_call: TRBV20-1
d_call: TRBD2
j_call: TRBJ2-1
clone_size: NA
cdr3_aa: CSARMGLAYNEQFF
cdr3_nt: TGCAGTGCTAGAATGGGACTAGCGTACAATGAGCAGTTCTTC

v_call: TRBV15
d_call: NA
j_call: TRBJ2-3
clone_size: NA
cdr3_aa: CATSRDTRGSTDTQYF
cdr3_nt: TGTGCCACCAGCAGAGATACTCGGGGTAGCACAGATACGCAGTATTTT

v_call: TRBV29-1
d_call: TRBD1
j_call: TRBJ2-7
clone_size: few
cdr3_aa: CSTGQGGEQYF
cdr3_nt: TGCAGCACGGGACAGGGAGGGGAGCAGTACTTC

v_call: TRBV5-6
d_call: NA
j_call: TRBJ2-3
clone_size: NA
cdr3_aa: CASSPTRSTDTQYF
cdr3_nt: TGTGCCAGCAGCCCAACACGGAGCACAGATACGCAGTATTTT

v_call: TRBV29-1
d_call: NA
j_call: TRBJ2-7
clone_size: NA
cdr3_aa: CSFRNRGNSYEQYF
cdr3_nt: TGCAGCTTCAGAAACCGGGGCAACTCCTACGAGCAGTACTTC

v_call: TRBV20-1
d_call: NA
j_call: TRBJ1-2
clone_size: few
cdr3_aa: CSALTPEVSYTF
cdr3_nt: TGCAGTGCTTTGACCCCGGAGGTTAGCTACACCTTC

v_call: TRBV13
d_call: NA
j_call: TRBJ2-3
clone_size: NA
cdr3_aa: CASSLLRDIPTDTQYF
cdr3_nt: TGTGCCAGCAGCCTCCTCCGGGACATCCCCACAGATACGCAGTATTTT

v_call: TRBV18
d_call: NA
j_call: TRBJ1-2
clone_size: few
cdr3_aa: CASSSLDTRYGYTF
cdr3_nt: TGTGCCAGCTCATCCCTTGACACGCGGTATGGCTACACCTTC

v_call: TRBV10-3
d_call: NA
j_call: TRBJ1-1
clone_size: NA
cdr3_aa: CAIRRAGENTEAFF
cdr3_nt: TGTGCCATCAGGCGGGCAGGGGAGAACACTGAAGCTTTCTTT

v_call: TRBV20-1
d_call: NA
j_call: TRBJ1-6
clone_size: NA
cdr3_aa: CSARRPSSSYNSPLHF
cdr3_nt: TGCAGTGCTAGGCGTCCATCGAGCTCCTATAATTCACCCCTCCACTTT

v_call: TRBV29-1
d_call: TRBD1
j_call: TRBJ1-2
clone_size: few
cdr3_aa: CSAGQGAYNYGYTF
cdr3_nt: TGCAGCGCCGGACAGGGGGCTTATAACTATGGCTACACCTTC

v_call: TRBV20-1
d_call: TRBD1
j_call: TRBJ1-2
clone_size: few
cdr3_aa: CSAMGPGTVPRYTF
cdr3_nt: TGCAGTGCTATGGGTCCCGGGACAGTCCCTCGCTACACCTTC

v_call: TRBV27
d_call: NA
j_call: TRBJ2-1
clone_size: few
cdr3_aa: CASSRSRNEQFF
cdr3_nt: TGTGCCAGCAGTAGGTCAAGGAATGAGCAGTTCTTC

v_call: TRBV20-1
d_call: TRBD2
j_call: TRBJ2-7
clone_size: NA
cdr3_aa: CSARATSGRGYEQYF
cdr3_nt: TGCAGTGCTAGAGCAACTAGCGGGAGGGGGTACGAGCAGTACTTC

v_call: TRBV29-1
d_call: NA
j_call: TRBJ2-7
clone_size: NA
cdr3_aa: CSVRGLLSYKQYF
cdr3_nt: TGCAGCGTTCGTGGTCTCCTCTCCTACAAGCAGTACTTC

v_call: TRBV6-6
d_call: TRBD1
j_call: TRBJ2-7
clone_size: NA
cdr3_aa: CASVPPAGTGTYEQYF
cdr3_nt: TGTGCCAGCGTTCCCCCGGCCGGGACAGGGACCTACGAGCAGTACTTC

v_call: TRBV7-3
d_call: NA
j_call: TRBJ2-6
clone_size: NA
cdr3_aa: CASSPRSGANVRTF
cdr3_nt: TGTGCCAGCAGCCCTAGATCTGGGGCCAACGTCCGGACTTTC

v_call: TRBV6-4
d_call: TRBD1
j_call: TRBJ1-2
clone_size: NA
cdr3_aa: CASSDSATGNYGYTF
cdr3_nt: TGTGCCAGCAGTGACTCCGCGACAGGGAACTATGGCTACACCTTC

v_call: TRBV12-5
d_call: TRBD1
j_call: TRBJ2-7
clone_size: NA
cdr3_aa: CASGRQGKNYEQYF
cdr3_nt: TGTGCTAGCGGAAGACAGGGAAAGAACTACGAGCAGTACTTC

v_call: TRBV20-1
d_call: TRBD2
j_call: TRBJ2-7
clone_size: once
cdr3_aa: CSATSGANSYEQYF
cdr3_nt: TGCAGTGCTACTAGCGGGGCGAACTCCTACGAGCAGTACTTC

v_call: TRBV29-1
d_call: TRBD1
j_call: TRBJ2-5
clone_size: NA
cdr3_aa: CSVVIIGTVDQETQYF
cdr3_nt: TGCAGCGTTGTAATAATCGGGACAGTCGACCAAGAGACCCAGTACTTC